A selection of T cell receptor beta chains follows, all from one sample in a study of T cells in Graves' hyperthyroidism and ophthalmopathy. MiXCR was run by TCRdb on the multiplex PCR reads, yielding one entry per CDR3 protein. The table lists roughly 250,000 distinct CDR3 sequences, less than 15% of them singletons. Material: blood. The receptors originated from a woman aged 35 to 49 with Graves' hyperthyroidism that later progressed to Graves' ophthalmopathy. CDR3s include the opening cysteine and the closing phenylalanine or tryptophan. D genes are given only for firm matches.

TRBJ2-7	TRBV28	TRBD2	18	CASSFPRGTSGRTYEQYF
TRBJ2-3	TRBV5-1	NA	15	CASSGIWGATDTQYF
TRBJ2-7	TRBV6-2/TRBV6-3	NA	14	CASSLRDDSYEQYF
TRBJ2-1	TRBV9	NA	14	CASSVGGGMYEQFF
TRBJ2-7	TRBV28	NA	14	CASSLRARAYEQYF
TRBJ1-1	TRBV3-1	NA	14	CASSQVEGKDEAFF
TRBJ2-5	TRBV6-1	NA	15	CASSQALSHWETQYF
TRBJ1-4	TRBV6-1	NA	14	CATQPGPDNEKLFF
TRBJ2-2	TRBV3-1	NA	14	CASSQDLWTGELFF
TRBJ2-3	TRBV5-4	NA	14	CASSQGLSPDTQYF
TRBJ2-7	TRBV12-3/TRBV12-4	NA	13	CASSFYRSYEQYF
TRBJ1-5	TRBV19	NA	14	CASSIGFGNQPQHF
TRBJ2-1	TRBV19	NA	14	CASGPGQPYNEQFF
TRBJ1-1	TRBV6-9	TRBD1	20	CASRYIARTGGHRMNTEAFF
TRBJ2-2	TRBV30	NA	12	CAWRHYTGELFF
TRBJ1-2	TRBV12-3/TRBV12-4	TRBD1	18	CASRLPPRGTLLNYGYTF
TRBJ1-5	TRBV12-3/TRBV12-4	NA	17	CASSIKVLGTRNQPQHF
TRBJ1-2	TRBV28	TRBD1	13	CASSFDRGFGYTF
TRBJ1-6	TRBV6-5	NA	16	CASSYSWQHHNSPLHF
TRBJ2-1	TRBV12-3/TRBV12-4	TRBD2	15	CASSLEASGYNEQFF
TRBJ2-1	TRBV7-8	TRBD2	16	CASSAKALAGYNEQFF
TRBJ2-7	TRBV20-1	NA	14	CSARDSLISYEQYF
TRBJ1-2	TRBV19	NA	14	CASSLETRTGGYTF
TRBJ2-5	TRBV30	TRBD2	16	CAWTTNLAGEFETQYF
TRBJ2-5	TRBV28	NA	14	CASNPRMGGETQYF
TRBJ1-1	TRBV28	NA	14	CASDETGRDTEAFF
TRBJ2-1	TRBV24-1	NA	15	CATSDFWAGSNEQFF
TRBJ2-1	TRBV7-2	TRBD1	15	CASSLVGDRADEQFF
TRBJ2-7	TRBV5-8	NA	17	CASSGSLGRVGKNEQYF
TRBJ2-3	TRBV7-3	TRBD2	16	CASSIGLAGGADTQYF
TRBJ1-2	TRBV20-1	NA	15	CSAIDARASSYGYTF
TRBJ2-1	TRBV12-3/TRBV12-4	TRBD1	13	CASSLRTGNEQFF
TRBJ2-7	TRBV5-6	TRBD1	18	CASSLGIWPGQGAPEQYF
TRBJ2-5	TRBV12-3/TRBV12-4	NA	14	CASSLGQGLETQYF